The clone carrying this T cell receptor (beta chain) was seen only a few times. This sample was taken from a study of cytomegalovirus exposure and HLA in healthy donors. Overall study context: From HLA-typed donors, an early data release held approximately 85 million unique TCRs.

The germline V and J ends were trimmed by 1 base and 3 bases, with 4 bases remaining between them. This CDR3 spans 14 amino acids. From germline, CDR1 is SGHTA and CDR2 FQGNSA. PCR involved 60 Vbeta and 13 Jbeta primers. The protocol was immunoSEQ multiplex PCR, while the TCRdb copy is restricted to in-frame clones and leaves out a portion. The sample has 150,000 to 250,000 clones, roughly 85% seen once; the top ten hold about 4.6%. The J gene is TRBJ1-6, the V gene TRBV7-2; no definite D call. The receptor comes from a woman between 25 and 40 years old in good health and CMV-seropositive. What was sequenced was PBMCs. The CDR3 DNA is TGTGCCAGCAGCTTAGGTCGCTATAATTCACCCCTCCACTTT. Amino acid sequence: CASSLGRYNSPLHF.